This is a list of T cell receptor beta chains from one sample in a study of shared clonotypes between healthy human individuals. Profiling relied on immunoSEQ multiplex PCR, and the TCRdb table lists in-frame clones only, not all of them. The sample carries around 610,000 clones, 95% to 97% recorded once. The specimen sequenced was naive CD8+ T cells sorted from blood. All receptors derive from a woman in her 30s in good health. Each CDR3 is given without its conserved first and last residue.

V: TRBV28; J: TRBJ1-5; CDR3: ASSTQDYSNQPQH
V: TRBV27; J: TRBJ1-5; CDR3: ASSLIQGGQPQH
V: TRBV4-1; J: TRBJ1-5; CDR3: ASSQLSSLSNQPQH
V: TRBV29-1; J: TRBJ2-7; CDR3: SVEDGSLSSYEQY
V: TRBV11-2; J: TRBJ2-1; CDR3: ASSLASEWEQF
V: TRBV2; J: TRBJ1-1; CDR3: ASSDIGANTEAF
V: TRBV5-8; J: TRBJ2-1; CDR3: ASSITSGGLRNEQF
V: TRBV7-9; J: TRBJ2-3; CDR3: ASSLSGSRADTQY
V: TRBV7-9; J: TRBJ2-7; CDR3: ASSWGLAGNEQY
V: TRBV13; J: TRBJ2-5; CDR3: ASSPGTGVGETQY
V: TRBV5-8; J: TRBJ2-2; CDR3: ASTNVDISTGELF
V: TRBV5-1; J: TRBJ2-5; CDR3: ASSSWDNLETQY
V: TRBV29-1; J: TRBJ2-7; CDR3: SVVAWTGGNGDEQY
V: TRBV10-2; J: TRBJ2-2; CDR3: ASRVDRVNTGELF
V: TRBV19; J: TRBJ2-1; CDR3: ASSAKTSRAQDEQF
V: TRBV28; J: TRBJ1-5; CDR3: ASSSRQGNQPQH
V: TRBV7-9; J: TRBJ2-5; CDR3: ASSLEGWDQETQY
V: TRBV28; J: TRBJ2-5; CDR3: ASSLRDDTRTGVGRETQY
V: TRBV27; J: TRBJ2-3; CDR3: ASSSPRAMTDTQY
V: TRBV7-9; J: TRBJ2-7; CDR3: ASSLSGTSGEQY
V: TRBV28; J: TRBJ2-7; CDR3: ASRGPSGSDEQY
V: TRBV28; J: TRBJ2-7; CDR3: ASSPVSRSYEQY
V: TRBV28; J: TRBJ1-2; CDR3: ATFHGAEYGYT